The 12 T cell receptor beta chains given below trace back to one sample, sequenced in a study of blood T cell repertoires in COVID-19. Profiling relied on immunoSEQ multiplex PCR, and the TCRdb table lists in-frame clones only, not all of them. Of about 340,000 clones in the sample, 80% to 90% are singletons; the top ten hold less than 9%. Sequencing used peripheral blood. The receptors were sampled from a woman aged 55-70 years with COVID-19, enrolled during active disease.

This chain joins TRBV10-3 and TRBJ1-1; D gene ambiguous. Germline CDR1 ENHRY, CDR2 SYGVKD. The CDR3 contains 15 residues. V lost 2 bases and J lost 5, with 15 bases in between. CDR3 amino acids: CAISEPKGRETEAFF. The CDR3 DNA follows: TGTGCCATCAGTGAGCCGAAAGGTCGGGAAACTGAAGCTTTCTTT.

V is TRBV7-6 and J is TRBJ2-2; D is unresolved. The CDR3 runs 14 residues. V lost 0 bases and J 6 bases, leaving 8 bases between the germline ends. Per germline, CDR1 SGHVS and CDR2 FNYEAQ. In nucleotides, the CDR3 is TGTGCCAGCAGCTTAGCCAGCGACGCCGGGGAGCTGTTTTTT. This codes for CASSLASDAGELFF.

The V and J genes are TRBV7-2 and TRBJ2-5; TRBD2 aligns across 14 bases. This CDR3 is 15 amino acids long. CDR1 is SGHTA and CDR2 is FQGNSA in the germline V gene. After removal of 3 bases from V and 5 bases from J, the junction contained 2 bases not matched to a gene. CDR3 sequence (DNA): TGTGCCAGCAGCTTGGGACTAGCGGGGGTTGAGACCCAGTACTTC. Protein product: CASSLGLAGVETQYF.

V and J are TRBV2 and TRBJ1-4; D is perhaps TRBD1 (5 bases). Trimming took 7 bases from V and 8 from J, leaving 14 bases between them. The CDR3 has 13 residues. Germline V CDR1 and CDR2: SNHLY, FYNNEI. The CDR3 DNA follows: TGTGCCAGCACGCGGGGGATGATGGAAAAACTGTTTTTT. Protein: CASTRGMMEKLFF.

This clone appeared once. The rearrangement links TRBV3-1 (or the pseudogene TRBV3-2) to TRBJ2-3; D possibly corresponds to TRBD2 (6 bases). Germline CDR1 and CDR2: LGHDT and YNNKEL (reference sequence). The CDR3 length is 15 residues. The V gene lost 8 bases and the J gene lost 0 bases, with 15 bases spanning the gap. CDR3 residues: CASCWDSSSTDTQYF. In DNA, the CDR3 is TGTGCCAGCTGTTGGGACTCATCTAGCACAGATACGCAGTATTTT.

The genes are TRBV3-1 (or the pseudogene TRBV3-2) and TRBJ1-1; possibly TRBD1 for D (5 bases). Germline V gene sequence: CDR1 LGHDT, CDR2 YNNKEL (reference sequence). V gave up 3 bases and J gave up 5 bases, with 7 bases separating them. This CDR3 is 12 amino acids long. The CDR3 sequence: CASSHGGTEAFF. The CDR3 bases are TGTGCCAGCAGCCACGGGGGGACTGAAGCTTTCTTT.

The CDR3 nucleotides read TGCGCCAGCAGCCAGGCGACATATCAAGAGACCCAGTACTTC. Its translation is CASSQATYQETQYF. The rearrangement uses TRBV4-1 and TRBJ2-5; no clear D. In germline, CDR1 is MGHRA, CDR2 YSYEKL. The CDR3 is 14 amino acids. V lost 3 bases and J lost 2, with 10 bases in between.

This clone was found once. The chain uses TRBV18 and TRBJ1-5, with D possibly TRBD1 on 5 matching bases. Germline V CDR1 and CDR2: KGHSH, LQKENI. The CDR3 runs 13 residues. V was shortened by 2 bases and J by 8 bases, with 10 bases between the two germline ends. In DNA, the CDR3 is TGTGCCAGCTCACCAGGGGCAGGCAAGCCCCAGCATTTT. It yields the protein CASSPGAGKPQHF.

The chain couples TRBV6-6 to TRBJ2-1, with D perhaps TRBD2 (5 bases). The length of the CDR3 is 15 residues. The germline V gene has CDR1 MNHNY and CDR2 SVGAGI (reference sequence). V was pared by 8 bases and J by 2 bases, with 16 bases between. The CDR3 nucleotides are TGTGCCAGCGACTCCCGGGGTGCTCCCTACAATGAGCAGTTCTTC. Translated, it gives CASDSRGAPYNEQFF.

This clone came up a few times. The V gene is TRBV11-2, the J gene TRBJ1-2; D is ambiguous. CDR1 is SGHAT, CDR2 FQNNGV, per germline. V was shortened by 5 bases and J by 12 bases, with 10 bases between the two germline ends. There are 10 residues in the CDR3. In nucleotides, the CDR3 is TGTGCCAGCAGCGCGGGCTCCGACACCTTC. The encoded protein is CASSAGSDTF.

This clone was counted ten times or more. The CDR3 here is CASSDPVWDRGVDTF. CDR3 DNA sequence: TGTGCCAGCAGTGACCCCGTGTGGGACAGGGGGGTCGACACCTTC. This chain uses TRBV6-1 with TRBJ1-2; 11 bases map to TRBD1. The CDR3 is made up of 15 amino acids. The germline gives CDR1 MNHNS, CDR2 SASEGT. V lost 3 bases, J lost 12 bases, and 12 bases stayed unmatched.

The chain joins TRBV29-1 to TRBJ2-4; 9 positions agree with TRBD1. CDR3 size: 14 residues. V lost 8 bases to trimming and J lost 2 bases; unmatched junction nucleotides: 7. Germline CDR1 reads SQVTM; CDR2 reads ANQGSEA. Written as DNA, the CDR3 is TGCAGCACCAGACAGGGGGGGTCCAAAAACATTCAGTACTTC. This gives the protein CSTRQGGSKNIQYF.